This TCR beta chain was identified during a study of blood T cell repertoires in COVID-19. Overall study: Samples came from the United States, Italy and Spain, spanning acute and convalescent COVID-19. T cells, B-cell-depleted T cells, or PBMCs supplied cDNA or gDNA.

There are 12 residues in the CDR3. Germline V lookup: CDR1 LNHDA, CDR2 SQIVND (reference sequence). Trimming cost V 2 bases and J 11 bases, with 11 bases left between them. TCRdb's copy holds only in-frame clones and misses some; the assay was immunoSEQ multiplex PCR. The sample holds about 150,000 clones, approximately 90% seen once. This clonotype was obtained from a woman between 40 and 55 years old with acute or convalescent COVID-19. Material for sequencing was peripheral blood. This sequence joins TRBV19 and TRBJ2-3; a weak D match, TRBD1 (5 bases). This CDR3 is CASSIRQGGQYF. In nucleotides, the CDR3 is TGTGCCAGTAGTATAAGGCAGGGTGGGCAGTATTTT. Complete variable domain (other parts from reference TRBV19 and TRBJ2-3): DGGITQSPKYLFRKEGQNVTLSCEQNLNHDAMYWYRQDPGQGLRLIYYSQIVNDFQKGDIAEGYSVSREKKESFPLTVTSAQKNPTAFYLCASSIRQGGQYFGPGTRLTVL.